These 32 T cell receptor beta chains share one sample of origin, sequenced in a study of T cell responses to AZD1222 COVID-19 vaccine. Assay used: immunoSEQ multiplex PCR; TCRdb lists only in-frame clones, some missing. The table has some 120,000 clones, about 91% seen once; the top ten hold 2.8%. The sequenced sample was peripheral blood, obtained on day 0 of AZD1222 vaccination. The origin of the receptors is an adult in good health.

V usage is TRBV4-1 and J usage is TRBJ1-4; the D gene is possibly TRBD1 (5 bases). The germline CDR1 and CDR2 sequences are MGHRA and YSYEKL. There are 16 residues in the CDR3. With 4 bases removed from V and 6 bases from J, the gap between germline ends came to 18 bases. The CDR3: CASSPWVEGSHEKLFF. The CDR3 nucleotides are TGCGCCAGCAGCCCCTGGGTCGAGGGGTCGCATGAAAAACTGTTTTTT.

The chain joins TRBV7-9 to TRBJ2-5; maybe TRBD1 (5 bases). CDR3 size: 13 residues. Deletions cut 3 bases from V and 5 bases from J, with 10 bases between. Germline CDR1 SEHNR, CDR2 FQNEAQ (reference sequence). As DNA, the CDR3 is TGTGCCAGCAGCTTGTACAGGCGGGAGACCCAGTACTTC. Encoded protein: CASSLYRRETQYF.

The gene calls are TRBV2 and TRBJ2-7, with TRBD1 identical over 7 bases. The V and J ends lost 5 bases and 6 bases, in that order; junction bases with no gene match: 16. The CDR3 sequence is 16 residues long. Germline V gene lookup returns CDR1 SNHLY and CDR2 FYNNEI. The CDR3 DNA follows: TGTGCCAGCAGTCGAACCCGACAGGGCCCGGGGACCGAGCAGTACTTC. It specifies CASSRTRQGPGTEQYF.

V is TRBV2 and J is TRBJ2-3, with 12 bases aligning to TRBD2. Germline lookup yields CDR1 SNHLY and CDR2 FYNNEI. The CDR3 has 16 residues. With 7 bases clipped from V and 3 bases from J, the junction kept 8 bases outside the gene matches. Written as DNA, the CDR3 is TGTGCCAGCATGGGGCTAGCGGGAGGGAGAACAGATACGCAGTATTTT. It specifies CASMGLAGGRTDTQYF.

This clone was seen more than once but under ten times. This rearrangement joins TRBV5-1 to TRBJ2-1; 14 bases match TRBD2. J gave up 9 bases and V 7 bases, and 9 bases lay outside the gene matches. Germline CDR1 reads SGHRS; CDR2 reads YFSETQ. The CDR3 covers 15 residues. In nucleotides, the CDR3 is TGCGCCAGCTCGAACGGACTAGCGGGAGGCGGTGAGCAGTTCTTC. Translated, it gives CASSNGLAGGGEQFF.

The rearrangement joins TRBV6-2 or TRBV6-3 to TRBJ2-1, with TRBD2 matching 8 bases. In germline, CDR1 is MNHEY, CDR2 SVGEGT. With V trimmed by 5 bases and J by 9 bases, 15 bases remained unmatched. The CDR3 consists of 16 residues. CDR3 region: CASSDPGTRIRFEQFF. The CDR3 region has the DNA TGTGCCAGCAGTGATCCCGGGACTAGGATTCGGTTTGAGCAGTTCTTC.

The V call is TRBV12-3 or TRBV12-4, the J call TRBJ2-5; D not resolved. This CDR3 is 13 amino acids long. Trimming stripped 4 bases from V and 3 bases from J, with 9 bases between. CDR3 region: CASSSVGKETQYF. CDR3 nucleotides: TGTGCCAGCAGTTCGGTGGGGAAAGAGACCCAGTACTTC.

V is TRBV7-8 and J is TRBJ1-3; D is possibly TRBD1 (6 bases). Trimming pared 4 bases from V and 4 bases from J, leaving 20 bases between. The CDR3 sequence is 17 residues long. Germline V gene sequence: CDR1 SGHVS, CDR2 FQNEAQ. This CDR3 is CASSSPRGLSTGNTIYF. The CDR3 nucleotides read TGTGCCAGCAGCTCCCCCAGGGGACTTTCGACGGGAAACACCATATATTTT.

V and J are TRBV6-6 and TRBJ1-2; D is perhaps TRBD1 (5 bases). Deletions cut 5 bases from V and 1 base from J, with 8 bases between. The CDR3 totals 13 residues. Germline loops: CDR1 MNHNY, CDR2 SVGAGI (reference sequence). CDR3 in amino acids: CASSPDSNYGYTF. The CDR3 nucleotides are TGTGCCAGCAGTCCAGACAGTAACTATGGCTACACCTTC.

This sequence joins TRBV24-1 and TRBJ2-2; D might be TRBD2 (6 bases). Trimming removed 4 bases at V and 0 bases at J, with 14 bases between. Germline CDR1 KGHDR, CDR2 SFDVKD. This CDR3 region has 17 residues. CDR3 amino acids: CATSDRGTSANTGELFF. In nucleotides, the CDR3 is TGTGCCACCAGTGACCGCGGGACGAGCGCGAACACCGGGGAGCTGTTTTTT.

Written as DNA, the CDR3 is TGTGCCAGCAGTGAAGTTAGGACAGGGTCCACCGGGGAGCTGTTTTTT. Protein product: CASSEVRTGSTGELFF. The V and J genes are TRBV2 and TRBJ2-2; 8 nucleotides agree with TRBD1. CDR1 is SNHLY and CDR2 is FYNNEI in the germline V gene. V gave up 1 base and J gave up 4 bases; unmatched junction bases: 5. CDR3 length: 16 residues. Filled out from reference TRBV2 and TRBJ2-2, the complete variable domain reads EPEVTQTPSHQVTQMGQEVILRCVPISNHLYFYWYRQILGQKVEFLVSFYNNEISEKSEIFDDQFSVERPDGSNFTLKIRSTKLEDSAMYFCASSEVRTGSTGELFFGEGSRLTVL.

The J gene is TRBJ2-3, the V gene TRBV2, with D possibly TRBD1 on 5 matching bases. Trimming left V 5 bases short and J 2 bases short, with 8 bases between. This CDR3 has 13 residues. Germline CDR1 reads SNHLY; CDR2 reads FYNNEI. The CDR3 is CASSTGLTDTQYF. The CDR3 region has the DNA TGTGCCAGCAGTACAGGCCTCACAGATACGCAGTATTTT.

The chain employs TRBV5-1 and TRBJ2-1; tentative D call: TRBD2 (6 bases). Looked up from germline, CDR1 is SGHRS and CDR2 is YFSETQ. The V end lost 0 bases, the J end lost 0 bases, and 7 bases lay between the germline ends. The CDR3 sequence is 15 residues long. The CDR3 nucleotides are TGCGCCAGCAGCTTGGGCGGGAACTCCTACAATGAGCAGTTCTTC. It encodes CASSLGGNSYNEQFF.

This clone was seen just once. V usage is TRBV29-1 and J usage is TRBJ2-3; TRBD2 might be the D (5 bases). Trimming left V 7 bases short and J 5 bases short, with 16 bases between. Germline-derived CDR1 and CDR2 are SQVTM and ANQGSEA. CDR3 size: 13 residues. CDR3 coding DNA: TGCAGCGCGGCTAAGGCGGGCCGAGATACGCAGTATTTT. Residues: CSAAKAGRDTQYF.

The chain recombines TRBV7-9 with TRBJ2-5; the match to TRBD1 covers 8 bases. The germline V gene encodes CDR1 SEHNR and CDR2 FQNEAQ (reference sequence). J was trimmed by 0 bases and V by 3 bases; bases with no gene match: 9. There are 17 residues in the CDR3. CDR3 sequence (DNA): TGTGCCAGCAGCTTCCCCCAGGGGGCGGGGTACCAAGAGACCCAGTACTTC. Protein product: CASSFPQGAGYQETQYF.

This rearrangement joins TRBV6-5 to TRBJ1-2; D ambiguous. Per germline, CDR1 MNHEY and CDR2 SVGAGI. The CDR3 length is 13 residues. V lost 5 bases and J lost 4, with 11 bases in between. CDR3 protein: CASSREGLYGYTF. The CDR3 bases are TGTGCCAGCAGTAGGGAGGGTCTCTATGGCTACACCTTC.

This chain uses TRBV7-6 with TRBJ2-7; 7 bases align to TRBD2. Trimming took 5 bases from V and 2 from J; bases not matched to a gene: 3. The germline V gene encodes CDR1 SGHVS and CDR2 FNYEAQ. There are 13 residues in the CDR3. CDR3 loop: CASSASGTYEQYF. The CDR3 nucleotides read TGTGCCAGCAGCGCCAGCGGGACCTACGAGCAGTACTTC.

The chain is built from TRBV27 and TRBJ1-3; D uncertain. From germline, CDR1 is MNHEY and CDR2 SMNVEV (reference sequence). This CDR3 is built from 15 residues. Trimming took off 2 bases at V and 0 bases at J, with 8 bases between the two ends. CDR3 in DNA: TGTGCCAGCAGTTTACCCCCCCCCTCTGGAAACACCATATATTTT. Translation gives CASSLPPPSGNTIYF.

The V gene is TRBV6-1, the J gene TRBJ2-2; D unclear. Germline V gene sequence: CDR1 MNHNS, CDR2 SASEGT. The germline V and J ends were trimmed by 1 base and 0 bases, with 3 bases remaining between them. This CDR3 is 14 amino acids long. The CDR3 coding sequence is TGTGCCAGCAGTGAAGGCCCGAACACCGGGGAGCTGTTTTTT. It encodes CASSEGPNTGELFF.

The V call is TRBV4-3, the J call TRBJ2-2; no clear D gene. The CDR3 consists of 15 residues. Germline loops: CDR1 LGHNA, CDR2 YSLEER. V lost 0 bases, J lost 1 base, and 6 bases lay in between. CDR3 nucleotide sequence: TGCGCCAGCAGCCAAGATATGCGGAACACCGGGGAGCTGTTTTTT. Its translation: CASSQDMRNTGELFF.

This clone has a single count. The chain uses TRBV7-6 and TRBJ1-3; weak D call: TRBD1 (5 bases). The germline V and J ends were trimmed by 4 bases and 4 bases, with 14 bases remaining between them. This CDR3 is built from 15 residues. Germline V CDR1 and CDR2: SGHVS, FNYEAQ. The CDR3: CASSYPGGLGNTIYF. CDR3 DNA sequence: TGTGCCAGCAGCTACCCGGGGGGGTTAGGAAACACCATATATTTT.

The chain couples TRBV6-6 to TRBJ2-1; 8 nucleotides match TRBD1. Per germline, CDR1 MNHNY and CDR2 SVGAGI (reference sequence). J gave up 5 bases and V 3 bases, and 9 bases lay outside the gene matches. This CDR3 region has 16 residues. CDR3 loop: CASSYPQGVSHNEQFF. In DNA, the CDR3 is TGTGCCAGCAGTTATCCACAGGGGGTTTCTCACAATGAGCAGTTCTTC.

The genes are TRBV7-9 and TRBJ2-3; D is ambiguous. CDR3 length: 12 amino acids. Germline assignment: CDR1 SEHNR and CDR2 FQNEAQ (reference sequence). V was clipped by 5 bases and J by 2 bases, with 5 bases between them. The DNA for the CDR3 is TGTGCCAGCAGCGCGTCCACAGATACGCAGTATTTT. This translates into CASSASTDTQYF.

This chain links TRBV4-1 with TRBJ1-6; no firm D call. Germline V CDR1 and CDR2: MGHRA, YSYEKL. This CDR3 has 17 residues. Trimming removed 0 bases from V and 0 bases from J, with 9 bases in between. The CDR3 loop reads CASSQEAPDSYNSPLHF. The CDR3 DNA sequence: TGCGCCAGCAGCCAAGAGGCGCCGGACTCCTATAATTCACCCCTCCACTTT.

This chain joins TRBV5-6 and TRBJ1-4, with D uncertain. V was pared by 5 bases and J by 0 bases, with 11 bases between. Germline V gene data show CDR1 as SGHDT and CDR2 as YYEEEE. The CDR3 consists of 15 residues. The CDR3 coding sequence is TGTGCCAGCAGTTTGTGGAGTGCAACTAATGAAAAACTGTTTTTT. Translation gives CASSLWSATNEKLFF.

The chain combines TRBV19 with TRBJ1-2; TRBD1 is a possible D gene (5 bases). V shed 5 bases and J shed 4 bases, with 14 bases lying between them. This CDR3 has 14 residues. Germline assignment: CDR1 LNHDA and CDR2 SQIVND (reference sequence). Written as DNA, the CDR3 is TGTGCCAGTAGTGACCAGGGAGGGACCTATGGCTACACCTTC. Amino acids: CASSDQGGTYGYTF. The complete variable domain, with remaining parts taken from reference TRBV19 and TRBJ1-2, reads DGGITQSPKYLFRKEGQNVTLSCEQNLNHDAMYWYRQDPGQGLRLIYYSQIVNDFQKGDIAEGYSVSREKKESFPLTVTSAQKNPTAFYLCASSDQGGTYGYTFGSGTRLTVV.

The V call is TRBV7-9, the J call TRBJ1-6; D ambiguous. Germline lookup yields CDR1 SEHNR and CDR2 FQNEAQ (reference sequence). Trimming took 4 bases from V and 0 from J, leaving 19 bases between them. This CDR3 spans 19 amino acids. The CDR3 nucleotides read TGTGCCAGCAGCTCCCCGACATCCTTACGCGGCTCCTATAATTCACCCCTCCACTTT. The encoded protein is CASSSPTSLRGSYNSPLHF.

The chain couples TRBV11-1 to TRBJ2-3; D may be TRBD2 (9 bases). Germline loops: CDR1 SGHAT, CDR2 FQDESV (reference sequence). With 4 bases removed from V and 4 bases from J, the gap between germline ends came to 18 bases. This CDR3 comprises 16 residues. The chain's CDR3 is CASSYGLATGADTQYF. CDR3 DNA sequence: TGTGCCAGCAGCTATGGACTAGCGACAGGGGCAGATACGCAGTATTTT.

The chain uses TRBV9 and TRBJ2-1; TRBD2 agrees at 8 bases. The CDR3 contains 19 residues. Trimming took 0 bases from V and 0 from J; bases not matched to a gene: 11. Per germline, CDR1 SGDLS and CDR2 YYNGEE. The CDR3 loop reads CASSVASIAGLSSYNEQFF. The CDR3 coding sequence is TGTGCCAGCAGCGTAGCCTCAATAGCGGGACTTAGCTCCTACAATGAGCAGTTCTTC.

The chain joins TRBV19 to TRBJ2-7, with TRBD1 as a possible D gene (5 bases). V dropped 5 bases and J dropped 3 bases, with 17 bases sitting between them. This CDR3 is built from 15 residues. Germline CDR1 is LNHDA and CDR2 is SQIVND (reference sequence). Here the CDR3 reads CASSPILTGHYEQYF. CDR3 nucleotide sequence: TGTGCCAGTAGTCCCATCCTTACAGGACACTACGAGCAGTACTTC.

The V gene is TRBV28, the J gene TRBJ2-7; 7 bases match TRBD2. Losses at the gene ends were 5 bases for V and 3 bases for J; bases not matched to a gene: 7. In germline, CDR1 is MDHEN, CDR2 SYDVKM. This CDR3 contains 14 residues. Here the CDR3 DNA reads TGTGCCAGCAGTAAACGGGGGGAGATCTACGAGCAGTACTTC. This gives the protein CASSKRGEIYEQYF.

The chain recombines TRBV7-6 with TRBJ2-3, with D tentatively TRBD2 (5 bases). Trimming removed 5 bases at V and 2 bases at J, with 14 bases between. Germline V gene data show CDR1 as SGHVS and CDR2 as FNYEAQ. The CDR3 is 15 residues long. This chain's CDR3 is CASSLLSGVTDTQYF. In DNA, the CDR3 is TGTGCCAGCAGCCTGTTGAGCGGTGTCACAGATACGCAGTATTTT.